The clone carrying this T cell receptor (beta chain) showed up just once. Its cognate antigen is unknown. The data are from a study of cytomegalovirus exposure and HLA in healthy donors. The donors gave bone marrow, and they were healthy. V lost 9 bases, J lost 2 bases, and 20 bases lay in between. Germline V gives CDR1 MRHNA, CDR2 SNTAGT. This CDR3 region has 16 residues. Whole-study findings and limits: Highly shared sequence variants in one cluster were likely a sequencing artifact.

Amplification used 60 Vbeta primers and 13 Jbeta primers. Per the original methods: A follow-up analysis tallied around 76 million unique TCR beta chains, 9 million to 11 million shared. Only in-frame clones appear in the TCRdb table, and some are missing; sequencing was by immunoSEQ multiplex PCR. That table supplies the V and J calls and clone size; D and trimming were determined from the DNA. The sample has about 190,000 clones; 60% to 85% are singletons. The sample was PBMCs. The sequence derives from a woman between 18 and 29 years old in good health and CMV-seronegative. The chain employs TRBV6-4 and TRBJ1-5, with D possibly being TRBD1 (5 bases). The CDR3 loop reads CARSREFGAGNQPQHF. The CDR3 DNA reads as TGTGCCAGGTCCAGGGAATTCGGTGCGGGCAATCAGCCCCAGCATTTT.